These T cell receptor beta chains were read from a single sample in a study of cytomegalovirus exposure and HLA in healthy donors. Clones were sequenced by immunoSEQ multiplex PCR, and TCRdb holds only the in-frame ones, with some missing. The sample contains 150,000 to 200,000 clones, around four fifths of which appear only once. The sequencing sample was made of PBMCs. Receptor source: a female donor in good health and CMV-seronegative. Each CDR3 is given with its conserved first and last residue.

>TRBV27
CASSPSATSTDTQYF
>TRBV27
CASSLSRGSSTEAFF
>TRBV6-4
CASSDSTGGSYNEQFF
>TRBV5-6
CASSPGAAQPQHF
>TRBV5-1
CASSLEMGSEAFF
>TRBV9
CASSVTGENLTGELFF
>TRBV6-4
CASSDARGGNNEQFF
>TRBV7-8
CASSFAGTVNTGELFF
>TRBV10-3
CAIKREGGDEQYF
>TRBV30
CAWSAGGTGGFDSGNTIYF
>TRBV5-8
CASSSNRGLGYGYTF
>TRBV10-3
CAISTQGANEKLFF
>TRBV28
CASSRPGATSTDTQYF
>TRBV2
CASNSGGSGANVLTF
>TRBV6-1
CASSEDRRRSPQHF
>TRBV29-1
CSVAPGSTYEQYF
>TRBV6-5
CASSPRLVNTGELFF
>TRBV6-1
CASSRTSGSDEQFF
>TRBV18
CASSPQKGELQPQHF
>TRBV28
CASSADMGSLGQPQHF
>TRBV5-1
CASSPERQGGVSPLHF
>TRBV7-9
CASSRRTGMNTEAFF
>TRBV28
CASTAGQGGNTIYF
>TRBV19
CASTPKGSPGNEQFF
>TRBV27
CASSSGSSWRLGEQYF
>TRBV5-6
CASSFGQGLPTEAFF
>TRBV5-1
CASSLGDRGSNQPQHF
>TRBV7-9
CASSLGGGSSSYNEQFF
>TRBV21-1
CASSITGARTYEQYF
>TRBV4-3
CASSTGTSGVSSYNEQFF
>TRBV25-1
CASSDLWNRPEGTDTQYF
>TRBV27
CASSRATNTEAFF
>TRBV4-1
CASSPAGITMNTEAFF
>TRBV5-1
CASSSSNPLGVGETQYF
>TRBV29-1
CSASSPMNTEAFF
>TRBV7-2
CASSSMSANEQFF
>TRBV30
CAWRAGALTYEQYF
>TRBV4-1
CASSQTGSVRGGSPLHF
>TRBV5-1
CASSPGQVKNTEAFF
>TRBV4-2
CASSQDRDKTYGYTF
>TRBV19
CASSAGTAEYEAFF
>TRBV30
CAWSVLGNQPQHF
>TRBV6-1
CASSESPRGRRAKNIQYF
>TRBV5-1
CASSLKSGNEKLFF
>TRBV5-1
CASSLGAGDTEAFF
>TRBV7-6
CASSSREMNTEAFF
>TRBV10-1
CASSPGQRPNQPQHF
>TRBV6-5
CASSFDEPPGRSQHF
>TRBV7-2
CASSPRQSPYEQYF
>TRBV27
CASSSRLNQETQYF
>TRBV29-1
CSVEDAGATYEQYF
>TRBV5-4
CASSQILQGAWTEAFF
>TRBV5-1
CASSLIAGNNEQFF
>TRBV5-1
CASSWGSVDRVSYEQYF
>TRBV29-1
CTGLTNTEAFF